Each of the 32 T cell receptor beta chains below was sequenced from the same sample in a study of T cell responses to AZD1222 COVID-19 vaccine. Some clones are missing from TCRdb's copy, which holds only in-frame ones; the method was immunoSEQ multiplex PCR. The sample contains about 140,000 clones, more than 75% of which appear only once. Sequenced material: peripheral blood, taken 28 days after the second AZD1222 dose. The receptor source for this set is an adult who received the AZD1222 COVID-19 vaccine.

This chain links TRBV3-1 (or the pseudogene TRBV3-2) with TRBJ1-4, with a weak D call TRBD1 (6 bases). Germline V gives CDR1 LGHDT, CDR2 YNNKEL (reference sequence). The V and J ends lost 1 base and 8 bases respectively, with 14 bases between them. The CDR3 extends over 15 amino acids. The CDR3 region is CASSQAGGRPEKLFF. Here the CDR3 DNA reads TGTGCCAGCAGCCAAGCGGGGGGGCGTCCCGAAAAACTGTTTTTT.

This rearrangement joins TRBV27 to TRBJ1-1; tentative D call: TRBD1 (6 bases). Germline V gives CDR1 MNHEY, CDR2 SMNVEV (reference sequence). This CDR3 region has 14 residues. Trimming took 3 bases from V and 8 from J, leaving 16 bases between them. DNA of the CDR3: TGTGCCAGCAGTTTCGGATACCCCGGGACAGAAGCTTTCTTT. Translating it yields CASSFGYPGTEAFF.

The chain links TRBV15 to TRBJ2-3, with TRBD2 matching 15 bases. The V segment lost 8 bases and the J segment 2 bases; nucleotides outside the gene matches: 8. The CDR3 consists of 17 residues. Germline CDR1 is LNHNV and CDR2 is YYDKDF (reference sequence). The CDR3 loop is CATDRGTSGRPTDTQYF. The DNA of the CDR3 is TGTGCCACCGATCGGGGGACTAGCGGGAGGCCCACAGATACGCAGTATTTT.

This sequence joins TRBV6-5 and TRBJ1-1; D remains ambiguous. This CDR3 is built from 14 residues. CDR1 is MNHEY, CDR2 SVGAGI, per germline. Trimming removed 0 bases from V and 3 bases from J, with 8 bases in between. This CDR3 is CASSYSRRDTEAFF. CDR3 bases: TGTGCCAGCAGTTACTCGAGGAGGGACACTGAAGCTTTCTTT.

The genes are TRBV11-2 and TRBJ2-3, with D unclear. V lost 1 base, J lost 1 base, and 9 bases lay in between. CDR3 length: 15 residues. In germline, CDR1 is SGHAT, CDR2 FQNNGV. CDR3 in amino acids: CASSLGSAGTDTQYF. CDR3 in DNA: TGTGCCAGCAGCTTAGGTTCAGCTGGCACAGATACGCAGTATTTT.

V usage is TRBV11-1 and J usage is TRBJ1-1; TRBD1 matches 8 bases. The CDR3 contains 15 residues. Germline trimming cut 0 bases from V and 2 bases from J; bases unmatched to any gene: 2. Looked up from germline, CDR1 is SGHAT and CDR2 is FQDESV (reference sequence). The CDR3 coding sequence is TGTGCCAGCAGCTTAGCGGGACAGGTCAACACTGAAGCTTTCTTT. Amino acid sequence: CASSLAGQVNTEAFF.

This sequence joins TRBV5-5 and TRBJ2-7; no firm D call. The CDR3 sequence is 15 residues long. The V end lost 0 bases, the J end lost 0 bases, and 10 bases lay between the germline ends. Per germline, CDR1 SGHKS and CDR2 YYEKEE (reference sequence). The CDR3 DNA reads TGTGCCAGCAGCTTGGGCGGAAGTTCCTCCTACGAGCAGTACTTC. Protein product: CASSLGGSSSYEQYF.

The V gene is TRBV19, the J gene TRBJ2-7, with TRBD1 as a possible D gene (5 bases). V lost 10 bases to trimming and J lost 3 bases, with 16 bases between them. Germline assignment: CDR1 LNHDA and CDR2 SQIVND (reference sequence). This CDR3 spans 13 amino acids. The CDR3: CATQDSQFYEQYF. In DNA, the CDR3 is TGTGCCACCCAAGACAGCCAGTTCTACGAGCAGTACTTC.

The J gene is TRBJ1-1, the V gene TRBV30; D not certain. This CDR3 has 13 amino acids. Germline V gene lookup returns CDR1 GTSNPN and CDR2 SVGIG (reference sequence). The V gene lost 0 bases and the J gene lost 8 bases, with 13 bases spanning the gap. The CDR3 here is CAWSVSRRVEAFF. CDR3 nucleotides: TGTGCCTGGAGTGTAAGTCGGAGAGTGGAAGCTTTCTTT.

This clone was seen a single time. The CDR3 nucleotides are TGCGCCAGCAGCGGTACTAGCGGGATATACAATGAGCAGTTCTTC. The encoded protein is CASSGTSGIYNEQFF. The chain is built from TRBV10-2 and TRBJ2-1, with 10 positions matching TRBD2. The CDR3 is 15 amino acids. Trimming removed 6 bases from V and 4 bases from J; junction bases left unmatched: 6. CDR1 is WSHSY and CDR2 is SAAADI in the germline V gene.

The chain uses TRBV4-1 and TRBJ2-7, with 8 nucleotides matching TRBD1. CDR3 length equals 15 residues. Germline CDR1 MGHRA, CDR2 YSYEKL. V was pared by 2 bases and J by 2 bases, with 5 bases of the junction left unmatched. The CDR3 region has the DNA TGCGCCAGCAGCCAATTCGGGGACAGGCCCTACGAGCAGTACTTC. Protein sequence: CASSQFGDRPYEQYF.

For this clone: The sample carries other DNA sequences with the same CDR3. V is TRBV7-2 and J is TRBJ2-5; possible D gene TRBD1, 5 bases. V was shortened by 3 bases and J by 1 base, with 6 bases between the two germline ends. The CDR3 runs 13 residues. CDR1 is SGHTA and CDR2 is FQGNSA in the germline V gene. The CDR3 coding sequence is TGTGCCAGCAGCTTGGGGCTCCAAGAGACCCAGTACTTC. Its protein product is CASSLGLQETQYF.

In its sample, this clone was seen once. The gene calls are TRBV6-6 and TRBJ2-7, with TRBD2 as a possible D gene (5 bases). This CDR3 region has 14 residues. From germline, CDR1 is MNHNY and CDR2 SVGAGI (reference sequence). V was pared by 2 bases and J by 5 bases, with 13 bases between. The CDR3 is CASSYHKLGNEQYF. The CDR3 bases are TGTGCCAGCAGTTACCATAAACTAGGTAACGAGCAGTACTTC.

V is TRBV9 and J is TRBJ2-7; 7 positions agree with TRBD2. Unmatched junction bases numbered 10, after V lost 1 base and J lost 6 bases. This CDR3 spans 15 amino acids. The germline V gene encodes CDR1 SGDLS and CDR2 YYNGEE. For the CDR3, the DNA is TGTGCCAGCAGCGTATCTTCCGGGACTATGGGCGAGCAGTACTTC. As protein: CASSVSSGTMGEQYF.

V gene TRBV15 combines with J gene TRBJ2-5, with D perhaps matching TRBD1 or TRBD2 (6 bases each). The V gene lost 0 bases and the J gene lost 2 bases, with 10 bases spanning the gap. Germline V gene data show CDR1 as LNHNV and CDR2 as YYDKDF (reference sequence). The CDR3 is 15 amino acids. The CDR3 protein is CATSRDRGQQETQYF. For the CDR3, the DNA is TGTGCCACCAGCAGAGATCGGGGGCAGCAAGAGACCCAGTACTTC.

The J gene is TRBJ2-3, the V gene TRBV7-3; TRBD2 matches 7 bases. Germline CDR1 reads SGHTA; CDR2 reads FQGTGA. Trimming removed 5 bases from V and 2 bases from J; junction bases left unmatched: 7. CDR3 length: 15 residues. CDR3 coding DNA: TGTGCCAGCAGCCCCTCCAGCGGGACCACAGATACGCAGTATTTT. It yields the protein CASSPSSGTTDTQYF.

This rearrangement joins TRBV5-1 to TRBJ1-1; no definite D call. This CDR3 is built from 16 residues. V was pared by 0 bases and J by 6 bases, with 18 bases between. Looked up from germline, CDR1 is SGHRS and CDR2 is YFSETQ. The CDR3 loop is CASSLAAGRVRSEAFF. The CDR3 bases are TGCGCCAGCAGCTTGGCCGCCGGAAGGGTTAGGTCTGAAGCTTTCTTT.

V usage is TRBV28 and J usage is TRBJ2-3; 8 nucleotides line up with TRBD2. This CDR3 is 13 amino acids long. Germline CDR1 is MDHEN and CDR2 is SYDVKM. V shed 11 bases, J shed 6 bases, and the junction held 10 bases outside the gene matches. In nucleotides, the CDR3 is TGTGCCCACCGGGGGGGGTGGTCCGATACGCAGTATTTT. This sequence encodes CAHRGGWSDTQYF. Full variable domain (remainder filled in from reference TRBV28 and TRBJ2-3): DVKVTQSSRYLVKRTGEKVFLECVQDMDHENMFWYRQDPGLGLRLIYFSYDVKMKEKGDIPEGYSVSREKKERFSLILESASTNQTSMYLCAHRGGWSDTQYFGPGTRLTVL.

CDR3 DNA: TGCGCCAGCAGCCAATCACCCGGGACAGCCTATCGCTATCGTAATTCACCCCTCCACTTT. The encoded protein is CASSQSPGTAYRYRNSPLHF. The J gene is TRBJ1-6, the V gene TRBV4-1; TRBD1 aligns across 7 bases. J lost 6 bases, V lost 2 bases, and 19 bases had no gene match. CDR3 length equals 20 residues. Germline CDR1 MGHRA, CDR2 YSYEKL.

V usage is TRBV28 and J usage is TRBJ1-2, with TRBD1 matching over 8 bases. Germline CDR1 and CDR2: MDHEN and SYDVKM. This CDR3 spans 14 amino acids. V gave up 7 bases and J gave up 4 bases; unmatched junction bases: 8. The CDR3 bases are TGTGCCAGCAAGTCCTTAGACAGGGGCTATGGCTACACCTTC. This translates into CASKSLDRGYGYTF.

CDR3 region: CASSLMLDGNTEAFF. CDR3 bases: TGTGCCAGCAGCTTAATGCTGGACGGGAACACTGAAGCTTTCTTT. This chain uses TRBV7-8 with TRBJ1-1, with D unresolved. Germline V gene sequence: CDR1 SGHVS, CDR2 FQNEAQ. Trimming shortened V by 2 bases and J by 1 base, and 11 bases separated the two germline ends. CDR3 length: 15 amino acids.

V and J are TRBV5-6 and TRBJ1-2; no definite D call. The CDR3 runs to 12 residues. V lost 2 bases and J lost 8, with 10 bases in between. Germline CDR1 is SGHDT and CDR2 is YYEEEE. The chain's CDR3 is CASSLRVGGYTF. The CDR3 DNA sequence: TGTGCCAGCAGCTTAAGGGTCGGGGGCTACACCTTC. Full variable domain (missing parts from reference TRBV5-6 and TRBJ1-2): DAGVTQSPTHLIKTRGQQVTLRCSPKSGHDTVSWYQQALGQGPQFIFQYYEEEERQRGNFPDRFSGHQFPNYSSELNVNALLLGDSALYLCASSLRVGGYTFGSGTRLTVV.

This chain connects TRBV6-2 or TRBV6-3 to TRBJ1-5, with D possibly TRBD1 on 5 matching bases. The CDR3 sequence is 14 residues long. CDR1 and CDR2 (germline): MNHEY, SVGEGT. V lost 4 bases and J 6 bases, leaving 13 bases between the germline ends. CDR3 protein: CASSSGKLGQPQHF. The DNA for the CDR3 is TGTGCCAGCAGTTCAGGGAAGTTGGGTCAGCCCCAGCATTTT.

The genes are TRBV3-1 (or the pseudogene TRBV3-2) and TRBJ2-1; D is perhaps TRBD2 (5 bases). The CDR3 spans 14 residues. Trimming cost V 4 bases and J 4 bases, with 11 bases left between them. Germline values: CDR1 LGHDT, CDR2 YNNKEL (reference sequence). CDR3 loop: CASSRGSSYNEQFF. Here the CDR3 DNA reads TGTGCCAGCAGCCGTGGGAGTTCTTACAATGAGCAGTTCTTC.

The chain couples TRBV18 to TRBJ1-2; D unclear. Germline V gives CDR1 KGHSH, CDR2 LQKENI. The CDR3 loop spans 13 amino acids. Trimming shortened V by 3 bases and J by 3 bases, and 8 bases separated the two germline ends. The CDR3 DNA is TGTGCCAGCTCACCTGGCCGCGACTATGGCTACACCTTC. It specifies CASSPGRDYGYTF.

This chain joins TRBV21-1 and TRBJ1-5; the D call of TRBD1 is as the table states it, not checked on the DNA. TRBV21-1 has pseudogene status. This CDR3 has 15 residues. CDR3 nucleotides: TGTGCCAGCAGCTGGGACAGGGAAGCCAATCAGCCCCAGCATTTT. It translates to CASSWDREANQPQHF.

This chain connects TRBV5-6 to TRBJ2-7; 7 bases agree with TRBD2. Germline-derived CDR1 and CDR2 are SGHDT and YYEEEE. The V gene end was trimmed by 4 bases and the J gene end by 3 bases; junction bases not matched to a gene: 7. The CDR3 spans 14 residues. The CDR3 protein is CASSPTIAGYEQYF. CDR3 nucleotide sequence: TGTGCCAGCAGCCCAACAATAGCGGGCTACGAGCAGTACTTC. The variable domain in full, completed from reference TRBV5-6 and TRBJ2-7, reads DAGVTQSPTHLIKTRGQQVTLRCSPKSGHDTVSWYQQALGQGPQFIFQYYEEEERQRGNFPDRFSGHQFPNYSSELNVNALLLGDSALYLCASSPTIAGYEQYFGPGTRLTVT.

This chain connects TRBV16 to TRBJ1-2, with D possibly TRBD1 on 6 matching bases. The CDR3 is 15 residues long. Germline V gene lookup returns CDR1 KGHSY and CDR2 FQNENV. V was trimmed by 8 bases and J by 3 bases, leaving 19 bases between them. CDR3 bases: TGTGCCAGCCCAAAAACTTTAGAGGGGGACTATGGCTACACCTTC. It specifies CASPKTLEGDYGYTF.

The chain joins TRBV4-3 to TRBJ2-1; the D gene is possibly TRBD2 (5 bases). The CDR3 loop spans 15 amino acids. CDR1 LGHNA and CDR2 YSLEER come from the germline V gene. The V gene lost 2 bases and the J gene lost 8 bases, with 16 bases spanning the gap. In DNA form, the CDR3 reads TGCGCCAGCAGCCAAACTAGTGTAGCCGGCGATGAGCAGTTCTTC. Translation gives CASSQTSVAGDEQFF.

The chain links TRBV20-1 to TRBJ2-4, with D perhaps TRBD1 or TRBD2 (6 bases each). Germline-derived CDR1 and CDR2 are DFQATT and SNEGSKA (reference sequence). CDR3 length: 13 residues. Trimming took 3 bases from V and 6 from J, leaving 12 bases between them. CDR3 nucleotide sequence: TGCAGTGCTAGTCGGGGGACAATAAACATTCAGTACTTC. This codes for CSASRGTINIQYF.

This sequence joins TRBV2 and TRBJ2-2; 8 bases line up with TRBD2. Trimming took 5 bases from V and 4 from J; bases not matched to a gene: 6. Germline CDR1 SNHLY, CDR2 FYNNEI. This CDR3 spans 15 amino acids. The CDR3 sequence: CASSPSGGPTGELFF. CDR3 coding DNA: TGTGCCAGCAGTCCCAGCGGGGGCCCCACCGGGGAGCTGTTTTTT.

V and J are TRBV18 and TRBJ2-7, with D possibly being TRBD1 (6 bases). Germline lookup yields CDR1 KGHSH and CDR2 LQKENI. V was trimmed by 4 bases and J by 3 bases, leaving 13 bases between them. This CDR3 region has 14 residues. CDR3 protein: CASSRPTGGYEQYF. The DNA of the CDR3 is TGTGCCAGCTCACGCCCGACAGGAGGCTACGAGCAGTACTTC. Full variable domain (rest looked up from reference TRBV18 and TRBJ2-7): NAGVMQNPRHLVRRRGQEARLRCSPMKGHSHVYWYRQLPEEGLKFMVYLQKENIIDESGMPKERFSAEFPKEGPSILRIQQVVRGDSAAYFCASSRPTGGYEQYFGPGTRLTVT.